A selection of T cell receptor beta chains follows, all from one sample in a study of blood T cell repertoires in COVID-19. Generated by immunoSEQ multiplex PCR, the TCRdb table keeps only in-frame clones and is missing some. The sample lists some 150,000 clones, 80% to 90% seen once, with approximately 3.5% in the top ten. Sequencing input: peripheral blood. Receptors originate from a man between 65 and 85 years old with acute or convalescent COVID-19. The CDR3 runs from the conserved cysteine through the conserved F or W. A D gene is named only where the DNA matches it firmly. Rows may omit the clone size; those that give it use once, few, many or a size class.

J gene,D gene,clone size,V gene,CDR3 DNA,CDR3 protein
TRBJ2-7,.,.,TRBV24-1,TGTGCCACCAGTGACTCCCGACGTCTAGTTCCCACCTCCTACGAGCAGTACTTC,CATSDSRRLVPTSYEQYF
TRBJ2-1,TRBD2,.,TRBV4-2,TGTGCCAGCAGCCCCCGACTAGCGGGAGGGTTCTACAATGAGCAGTTCTTC,CASSPRLAGGFYNEQFF
TRBJ2-7,TRBD2,.,TRBV3-1/TRBV3-2,TGTGCCAGCACCCCATCGGGGGGACTCTCCTACGAGCAGTACTTC,CASTPSGGLSYEQYF
TRBJ1-4,.,.,TRBV5-1,TGCGCCAGCAGCTTGGGGAGTTGGAATGAAAAACTGTTTTTT,CASSLGSWNEKLFF
TRBJ2-7,TRBD2,.,TRBV6-6,TGTGCCAGCAGTCTAAGCGGGAGCGACTACGAGCAGTACTTC,CASSLSGSDYEQYF
TRBJ2-1,.,.,TRBV12-3/TRBV12-4,TGTGCCAGCAGTCCCGGGCCGGCTACGGGGGAGTTCTTC,CASSPGPATGEFF
TRBJ2-5,.,.,TRBV10-3,TGTGCCATCAGTGAGGACTATCAAGAGACCCAGTACTTC,CAISEDYQETQYF
TRBJ2-7,TRBD2,.,TRBV18,TGTGCCAGCTCACCACCCGCTAGCGGAGACGAGCAGTACTTC,CASSPPASGDEQYF
TRBJ1-2,.,.,TRBV6-5,TGTGCCACCTCCGGGACACCCATTTATGGCTACACCTTC,CATSGTPIYGYTF
TRBJ2-7,.,.,TRBV2,TGTGCCAGCAGTCTAAGGGGGGGCTACGAGCAGTACTTC,CASSLRGGYEQYF
TRBJ2-3,TRBD1,once,TRBV7-3,TGTGCCAGCAGCCGTGGGGACAGCCGAATCACAGATACGCAGTATTTT,CASSRGDSRITDTQYF
TRBJ2-7,TRBD1,.,TRBV29-1,TGCAGCGTTACCCGGACAGGGAGGAACGAGCAGTACTTC,CSVTRTGRNEQYF
TRBJ2-3,TRBD1,.,TRBV4-3,TGCGCCAGCAGCCAAGGGAAGGGGGCTGGCACAGATACGCAGTATTTT,CASSQGKGAGTDTQYF
TRBJ1-2,.,.,TRBV28,TGTGCCAGCAGTATGGAGTATGGCTACACCTTC,CASSMEYGYTF
TRBJ1-4,.,.,TRBV9,TGTGCCAGCAGCCTCCGAGAGGATGAAAAACTGTTTTTT,CASSLREDEKLFF
TRBJ2-7,.,.,TRBV11-2,TGTGCCAGCAGCTCGATGACACCTTCCACCGGGACTTCCTACGAGCAGTACTTC,CASSSMTPSTGTSYEQYF
TRBJ2-4,TRBD2,.,TRBV7-3,TGTGCCAGCAGCCCGACTAGCGGGAGCCAAAACATTCAGTACTTC,CASSPTSGSQNIQYF
TRBJ2-5,TRBD1,.,TRBV5-6,TGTGCCAGCAGCTTGGCTTTCTTATCCGGGACAGCAAGGGGGGAGACCCAGTACTTC,CASSLAFLSGTARGETQYF
TRBJ1-1,.,few,TRBV7-8,TGTGCCAGCAGCTTAGTTCAGAACACTGAAGCTTTCTTT,CASSLVQNTEAFF
TRBJ1-2,.,few,TRBV28,TGTGCCAGCAGGCCACAGGCGCTATTCTATGGCTACACCTTC,CASRPQALFYGYTF
TRBJ2-5,TRBD2,.,TRBV5-1,TGCGCCAGCAGCTTGGGACTAGCGGTTCAAGAGACCCAGTACTTC,CASSLGLAVQETQYF
TRBJ2-1,.,.,TRBV27,TGTGCCAGCAGTTTCGTAAGGAGCTCCTACAATGAGCAGTTCTTC,CASSFVRSSYNEQFF
TRBJ2-5,TRBD2,.,TRBV28,TGTGCCAGCAGTTCCCCAATAGCGGGGCAGACCCAGTACTTC,CASSSPIAGQTQYF
TRBJ2-2,TRBD1,.,TRBV7-2,TGTGCCAGCAGCGCGACAGGGGGGACCGGGGAGCTGTTTTTT,CASSATGGTGELFF
TRBJ2-1,TRBD2,.,TRBV7-2,TGTGCCAGCAGCTTAGCCATTAGCGGGAGGGGGGAGCAGTTCTTC,CASSLAISGRGEQFF
TRBJ2-2,TRBD2,.,TRBV19,TGTGCCAGTAGTATAAGAAGGGTAGCGGGAGCGAACACCGGGGAGCTGTTTTTT,CASSIRRVAGANTGELFF
TRBJ2-1,TRBD2,.,TRBV7-9,TGTGCCAGCAGCCGACTTACTAGCGGGAGGGCCAATGAGCAGTTCTTC,CASSRLTSGRANEQFF
TRBJ2-2,TRBD2,.,TRBV7-3,TGTGCCAGCGGGCTAGCGGGCTCCGGGGAGCTGTTTTTT,CASGLAGSGELFF